The next 23 T cell receptor beta chains were all read from a single sample in a study of blood T cell repertoires in COVID-19 (dated by TCRdb to the early 2020s). Library preparation employed the immunoSEQ multiplex PCR assay. TCRdb took over this immuneACCESS table, retaining in-frame rearrangements with V and J assigned. Such tables are incomplete; in checked studies, under half of the missing clones stem from an unresolved V gene, and the remainder is unexplained. The sample profile shows more than 95,000 clones; roughly 87% of them were found once. 6.2% of the sample rests with the top ten. The sample taken for sequencing was peripheral blood. All receptors come from a human donor in a cohort sampled during active COVID-19.

The chain carries TRBV7-9 and TRBJ2-5; D unresolved. The V end lost 0 bases, the J end lost 1 base, and 3 bases lay between the germline ends. This CDR3 has 13 amino acids. The V gene's germline CDR1 is SEHNR and CDR2 FQNEAQ (reference sequence). As DNA, the CDR3 is TGTGCCAGCAGCTTAGCGGCCCAAGAGACCCAGTACTTC. Translating it yields CASSLAAQETQYF.

In its sample, this clone was seen once. The chain links TRBV4-2 to TRBJ2-5; D might be TRBD2 (6 bases). Trimming took off 2 bases at V and 4 bases at J, with 17 bases between the two ends. The CDR3 runs 16 residues. Germline-derived CDR1 and CDR2 are LGHNA and YNFKEQ. As DNA, the CDR3 is TGTGCCAGCAGCCAAAGAGCGGCGGGAATTATAGAGACCCAGTACTTC. Encoded protein: CASSQRAAGIIETQYF.

This chain connects TRBV7-8 to TRBJ2-5; TRBD1 aligns across 7 bases. There are 13 residues in the CDR3. CDR1 and CDR2 from the germline V gene are SGHVS and FQNEAQ. Germline trimming cut 7 bases from V and 0 bases from J; bases unmatched to any gene: 2. This CDR3 is CASTGTDQETQYF. CDR3 sequence (DNA): TGTGCCAGCACTGGGACAGACCAAGAGACCCAGTACTTC.

The chain has TRBV28 and TRBJ2-2; 12 positions match TRBD1. V lost 3 bases, J lost 5 bases, and 4 bases stayed unmatched. The CDR3 length is 16 residues. Germline loops: CDR1 MDHEN, CDR2 SYDVKM. CDR3 coding DNA: TGTGCCAGCAGTTTCGGGACAGGGGGCAGGACCGGGGAGCTGTTTTTT. It codes for CASSFGTGGRTGELFF.

V gene TRBV7-3 combines with J gene TRBJ1-6; 9 nucleotides align to TRBD1. The ends lost 5 bases at V and 4 bases at J; junction bases unmatched: 6. Germline-derived CDR1 and CDR2 are SGHTA and FQGTGA. This CDR3 spans 16 amino acids. In DNA form, the CDR3 reads TGTGCCAGCAGCCGGGACAGGGCGGTTTATAATTCACCCCTCCACTTT. Residues: CASSRDRAVYNSPLHF.

V gene TRBV9 combines with J gene TRBJ2-5; maybe TRBD1 (6 bases). CDR1 SGDLS and CDR2 YYNGEE come from the germline V gene. The CDR3 length is 13 residues. Trimming took 0 bases from V and 5 from J, leaving 8 bases between them. CDR3 DNA sequence: TGTGCCAGCAGCGTAGGGGGGCTGGAGACCCAGTACTTC. Amino acid sequence: CASSVGGLETQYF.

This clone appeared a single time. The chain is built from TRBV5-1 and TRBJ2-5, with TRBD2 matching over 12 bases. The V gene's germline CDR1 is SGHRS and CDR2 YFSETQ. The CDR3 sequence is 15 residues long. V lost 2 bases, J lost 4 bases, and 3 bases stayed unmatched. CDR3 in DNA: TGCGCCAGCAGCTTAGTGGGACTAGCGGGAGAGACCCAGTACTTC. Its protein is CASSLVGLAGETQYF.

The J gene is TRBJ1-6, the V gene TRBV6-5; possibly TRBD1 for D (5 bases). The V end lost 4 bases, the J end lost 8 bases, and 12 bases lay between the germline ends. Per germline, CDR1 MNHEY and CDR2 SVGAGI. The length of the CDR3 is 14 residues. CDR3 DNA: TGTGCCAGCAGTTCTCCAGGGTGGGATTCACCCCTCCACTTT. Translation: CASSSPGWDSPLHF.

V and J are TRBV7-9 and TRBJ1-5; 8 nucleotides agree with TRBD1. V was clipped by 1 base and J by 5 bases; unmatched bases: 4. The CDR3 runs 15 residues. Germline CDR1 and CDR2: SEHNR and FQNEAQ (reference sequence). In nucleotides, the CDR3 is TGTGCCAGCAGCTTAGGGACAGGGCGTGATCAGCCCCAGCATTTT. Translated: CASSLGTGRDQPQHF.

The rearrangement uses TRBV9 and TRBJ2-7; TRBD2 aligns across 14 bases. In germline, CDR1 is SGDLS, CDR2 YYNGEE. V gave up 4 bases and J gave up 4 bases; unmatched junction bases: 4. This CDR3 is 15 amino acids long. Written as DNA, the CDR3 is TGTGCCAGCAGCCGGGGACTAGCGGGAGTTTACGAGCAGTACTTC. Protein product: CASSRGLAGVYEQYF.

The V call is TRBV11-2, the J call TRBJ2-7, with 10 bases lining up with TRBD1. The CDR3 runs to 15 residues. With 5 bases clipped from V and 4 bases from J, the junction kept 8 bases outside the gene matches. Germline V gene sequence: CDR1 SGHAT, CDR2 FQNNGV. CDR3 residues: CASSLAPGQGYEQYF. The CDR3 nucleotides read TGTGCCAGCAGCCTCGCCCCGGGACAGGGGTACGAGCAGTACTTC.

This chain links TRBV6-5 with TRBJ2-2, with 9 bases that match TRBD1. In germline, CDR1 is MNHEY, CDR2 SVGAGI. J gave up 13 bases and V 7 bases, and 13 bases lay outside the gene matches. The CDR3 spans 14 residues. This CDR3 reads CASTPDRGGLGLFF. The CDR3 region has the DNA TGTGCCAGCACCCCTGACAGGGGGGGATTAGGGCTGTTTTTT.

The genes are TRBV4-2 and TRBJ2-3; 10 bases fit TRBD2. Germline-derived CDR1 and CDR2 are LGHNA and YNFKEQ. Trimming removed 3 bases from V and 4 bases from J; junction bases left unmatched: 10. The CDR3 is 17 residues long. CDR3 in DNA: TGTGCCAGCAGCCATTTCGCGGGAACTAGCGGGGCAGATACGCAGTATTTT. Protein product: CASSHFAGTSGADTQYF.

The chain employs TRBV10-3 and TRBJ2-2; D unclear. V was pared by 7 bases and J by 4 bases, with 7 bases between. The CDR3 is made up of 12 amino acids. Germline loops: CDR1 ENHRY, CDR2 SYGVKD. CDR3 nucleotides: TGTGCCATCATCTCCCCCACCGGGGAGCTGTTTTTT. It codes for CAIISPTGELFF.

The genes are TRBV19 and TRBJ1-2; TRBD1 is a possible D gene (5 bases). Germline CDR1 and CDR2: LNHDA and SQIVND (reference sequence). CDR3 length: 13 residues. The V end was cut by 10 bases, the J end by 3 bases, with 15 bases between. The CDR3 bases are TGTGCCACCGGAAACGACAGATACTATGGCTACACCTTC. Residues: CATGNDRYYGYTF.

The V gene is TRBV9, the J gene TRBJ1-1; D is ambiguous. The V and J ends lost 3 bases and 0 bases respectively, with 15 bases between them. This CDR3 is built from 16 residues. Germline V gene lookup returns CDR1 SGDLS and CDR2 YYNGEE. CDR3 loop: CASSAEGGIMNTEAFF. In nucleotides, the CDR3 is TGTGCCAGCAGCGCCGAGGGAGGGATAATGAACACTGAAGCTTTCTTT.

The gene calls are TRBV4-1 and TRBJ2-3, with 10 bases aligning to TRBD2. Trimming took 3 bases from V and 7 from J; bases not matched to a gene: 10. The CDR3 consists of 16 residues. The V gene's germline CDR1 is MGHRA and CDR2 YSYEKL. This CDR3 is CASSQPLAGEEHTQYF. The CDR3 DNA is TGCGCCAGCAGCCAGCCCCTAGCGGGAGAGGAGCATACGCAGTATTTT.

The CDR3 here is CASSPESGYEQYF. Written as DNA, the CDR3 is TGTGCCAGCAGCCCGGAATCAGGCTACGAGCAGTACTTC. The chain combines TRBV5-6 with TRBJ2-7, with unresolved D. Trimming stripped 4 bases from V and 3 bases from J, with 11 bases between. This CDR3 is 13 amino acids long. Germline-derived CDR1 and CDR2 are SGHDT and YYEEEE.

This clone has only a few counts. The rearrangement uses TRBV7-3 and TRBJ2-3; 7 bases map to TRBD1. The CDR3 is made up of 15 amino acids. The junction had 7 bases not matched to a gene; V was cut back by 6 bases and J by 1 base. Germline CDR1 reads SGHTA; CDR2 reads FQGTGA. This chain's CDR3 is CASSRQGTGTDTQYF. CDR3 DNA: TGTGCCAGCAGTCGACAGGGCACCGGCACAGATACGCAGTATTTT.

This clone was picked up many times. J is TRBJ1-2 and V is TRBV27; D is undetermined. Germline V gives CDR1 MNHEY, CDR2 SMNVEV (reference sequence). With 5 bases removed from V and 7 bases from J, the gap between germline ends came to 17 bases. The length of the CDR3 is 14 residues. CDR3 nucleotide sequence: TGTGCCAGCAGTCCGCACAAGGGCGAGGGTGGCTACACCTTC. This sequence encodes CASSPHKGEGGYTF.

This chain joins TRBV19 and TRBJ1-1; TRBD1 agrees at 7 bases. Germline V gene data show CDR1 as LNHDA and CDR2 as SQIVND (reference sequence). CDR3 size: 14 residues. J gave up 2 bases and V 3 bases, and 3 bases lay outside the gene matches. The CDR3 DNA reads as TGTGCCAGTAGTATTGGACAGGCTAACACTGAAGCTTTCTTT. It specifies CASSIGQANTEAFF.

The J gene is TRBJ1-1, the V gene TRBV13, with 10 bases identical to TRBD1. The CDR3 is made up of 17 amino acids. The J segment lost 2 bases and the V segment lost 0 bases, leaving 6 bases of the junction unmatched. Germline CDR1 reads PRHDT; CDR2 reads FYEKMQ (reference sequence). The CDR3 loop is CASSLGWDRGQNTEAFF. DNA of the CDR3: TGTGCCAGCAGCTTAGGGTGGGACAGGGGCCAAAACACTGAAGCTTTCTTT.

The CDR3 DNA is TGTGCCAGCAGCGCACTAGGGCACTCTGGAAACACCATATATTTT. Translating gives CASSALGHSGNTIYF. The chain combines TRBV7-9 with TRBJ1-3, with D unclear. CDR3 length: 15 residues. Trimming cost V 5 bases and J 0 bases, with 11 bases left between them. Germline assignment: CDR1 SEHNR and CDR2 FQNEAQ (reference sequence).